A single sample is the source of the 15 T cell receptor beta chains below, sequenced in a study of blood T cell repertoires in COVID-19. Clones were sequenced by immunoSEQ multiplex PCR, and TCRdb holds only the in-frame ones, with some missing. The repertoire includes roughly 370,000 clones, 85% to 90% of them detected once, and approximately 9.3% sits in the top ten. The sample comprised PBMCs or T cells enriched from blood (not recorded which). The source of these receptors is a woman aged 45-65 years who had recovered from COVID-19.

This clone appeared once. DNA of the CDR3: TGTGCCAGCAACACCGGGACAGGGTCATATAATGAAAAACTGTTTTTT. Amino acid sequence: CASNTGTGSYNEKLFF. The chain employs TRBV7-9 and TRBJ1-4, with 9 bases fitting TRBD1. Germline V gene sequence: CDR1 SEHNR, CDR2 FQNEAQ (reference sequence). J lost 4 bases, V lost 7 bases, and 10 bases had no gene match. The CDR3 covers 16 residues.

This chain joins TRBV4-2 and TRBJ2-5; 16 bases map to TRBD2. The CDR3 contains 16 residues. Germline V gene data show CDR1 as LGHNA and CDR2 as YNFKEQ. After removal of 4 bases from V and 3 bases from J, the junction contained 2 bases not matched to a gene. CDR3 nucleotides: TGTGCCAGCAGCCGAGGGACTAGCGGGGGGGAAGAGACCCAGTACTTC. It specifies CASSRGTSGGEETQYF.

This clone was counted once. The chain recombines TRBV25-1 with TRBJ1-6, with D uncertain. This CDR3 comprises 17 residues. Trimming took 1 base from V and 0 from J, leaving 10 bases between them. Germline CDR1 reads MGHDK; CDR2 reads SYGVNS. This CDR3 is CASSEFLGSSYNSPLHF. The CDR3 bases are TGTGCCAGCAGTGAATTTTTGGGGAGCTCCTATAATTCACCCCTCCACTTT.

This rearrangement joins TRBV5-5 to TRBJ2-7; D gene unclear. This CDR3 is 13 amino acids long. Germline CDR1 and CDR2: SGHKS and YYEKEE (reference sequence). Deletions cut 3 bases from V and 6 bases from J, with 13 bases between. This CDR3 is CASSSNSHSEQYF. The DNA for the CDR3 is TGTGCCAGCAGCTCTAATTCTCACTCCGAGCAGTACTTC. The full variable domain, completed using reference TRBV5-5 and TRBJ2-7, is DAGVTQSPTHLIKTRGQQVTLRCSPISGHKSVSWYQQVLGQGPQFIFQYYEKEERGRGNFPDRFSARQFPNYSSELNVNALLLGDSALYLCASSSNSHSEQYFGPGTRLTVT.

This clone was counted between two and nine times. This chain connects TRBV19 to TRBJ1-4, with TRBD1 matching 8 bases. J lost 1 base, V lost 8 bases, and 9 bases had no gene match. This CDR3 region has 16 residues. Germline V gene lookup returns CDR1 LNHDA and CDR2 SQIVND (reference sequence). CDR3 region: CASGGRGRLTNEKLFF. CDR3 bases: TGTGCCAGTGGAGGCAGGGGGCGATTAACTAATGAAAAACTGTTTTTT.

The V call is TRBV4-3, the J call TRBJ2-2; TRBD1 matches 10 bases. The CDR3 has 22 amino acids. The V gene end was trimmed by 4 bases and the J gene end by 5 bases; junction bases not matched to a gene: 25. Germline CDR1 is LGHNA and CDR2 is YSLEER. The CDR3 loop is CASSPTFGSVTFRTGGTGELFF. The CDR3 DNA reads as TGCGCCAGCAGCCCTACCTTCGGGTCCGTAACCTTTAGGACAGGGGGTACCGGGGAGCTGTTTTTT.

This clone was observed a single time. The chain couples TRBV5-5 to TRBJ2-1; D might be TRBD2 (5 bases). The CDR3 is 13 residues long. V was clipped by 2 bases and J by 6 bases, with 9 bases between them. The germline CDR1 and CDR2 sequences are SGHKS and YYEKEE (reference sequence). As DNA, the CDR3 is TGTGCCAGCAGCTTCCCCGGGGTCAATGAGCAGTTCTTC. It translates to CASSFPGVNEQFF.

The chain uses TRBV28 and TRBJ2-1; 7 bases match TRBD2. Per the germline V gene, CDR1 is MDHEN and CDR2 is SYDVKM. After removal of 6 bases from V and 7 bases from J, the junction contained 15 bases not matched to a gene. The CDR3 has 16 residues. This chain's CDR3 is CASSPPRASGINEQFF. The CDR3 coding sequence is TGTGCCAGCAGCCCTCCCAGGGCTAGCGGTATTAATGAGCAGTTCTTC.

This rearrangement joins TRBV7-2 to TRBJ1-2; D gene ambiguous. There are 14 residues in the CDR3. The germline V gene encodes CDR1 SGHTA and CDR2 FQGNSA. Trimming removed 0 bases at V and 1 base at J, with 6 bases between. The CDR3 DNA reads TGTGCCAGCAGCTTAGCGGGCAGTAACTATGGCTACACCTTC. Amino acids: CASSLAGSNYGYTF.

This chain connects TRBV9 to TRBJ2-7; TRBD1 matches 11 bases. There are 16 residues in the CDR3. Germline V gives CDR1 SGDLS, CDR2 YYNGEE. J was trimmed by 2 bases and V by 4 bases; bases with no gene match: 8. The CDR3 is CASSPRRGQGAYEQYF. As DNA, the CDR3 is TGTGCCAGCAGCCCTAGGAGGGGACAGGGGGCCTACGAGCAGTACTTC.

The CDR3 sequence: CASSYPAGANYGYTF. The CDR3, as DNA: TGTGCCAGCTCCTACCCTGCGGGGGCGAACTATGGCTACACCTTC. This chain joins TRBV6-5 and TRBJ1-2; tentative D call: TRBD1 (6 bases). From germline, CDR1 is MNHEY and CDR2 SVGAGI. V lost 8 bases and J 2 bases, leaving 18 bases between the germline ends. This CDR3 spans 15 amino acids.

The genes are TRBV12-3 or TRBV12-4 and TRBJ1-4; no clear D. The CDR3 length is 13 residues. Trimming stripped 7 bases from V and 11 bases from J, with 17 bases between. The CDR3 loop is CASTGAGNGKLFF. The CDR3 DNA sequence: TGTGCCAGCACAGGCGCCGGAAATGGGAAACTGTTTTTT.

The V and J genes are TRBV3-1 (or the pseudogene TRBV3-2) and TRBJ1-1; TRBD1 might be the D (6 bases). This CDR3 has 14 amino acids. The V end was cut by 4 bases, the J end by 5 bases, with 14 bases between. Germline-derived CDR1 and CDR2 are LGHDT and YNNKEL (reference sequence). CDR3 in DNA: TGTGCCAGCAGCCTCGGACAGCTCGGTACTGAAGCTTTCTTT. Translated, it gives CASSLGQLGTEAFF.

The chain recombines TRBV9 with TRBJ2-1, with 10 nucleotides matching TRBD2. Germline V lookup: CDR1 SGDLS, CDR2 YYNGEE. The V segment lost 4 bases and the J segment 3 bases; nucleotides outside the gene matches: 4. This CDR3 has 15 amino acids. The CDR3 region has the DNA TGTGCCAGCAGCTCACGGACTAGCGGCTACAATGAGCAGTTCTTC. Amino acid sequence: CASSSRTSGYNEQFF.

The genes are TRBV2 and TRBJ1-3; no definite D call. The CDR3 extends over 14 amino acids. V lost 3 bases to trimming and J lost 4 bases, with 10 bases between them. The germline V gene has CDR1 SNHLY and CDR2 FYNNEI. The CDR3 loop is CASSEWRIGNTIYF. The CDR3 DNA reads TGTGCCAGCAGTGAGTGGCGGATCGGAAACACCATATATTTT. Looking up the rest from reference TRBV2 and TRBJ1-3 gives the full variable domain: EPEVTQTPSHQVTQMGQEVILRCVPISNHLYFYWYRQILGQKVEFLVSFYNNEISEKSEIFDDQFSVERPDGSNFTLKIRSTKLEDSAMYFCASSEWRIGNTIYFGEGSWLTVV.